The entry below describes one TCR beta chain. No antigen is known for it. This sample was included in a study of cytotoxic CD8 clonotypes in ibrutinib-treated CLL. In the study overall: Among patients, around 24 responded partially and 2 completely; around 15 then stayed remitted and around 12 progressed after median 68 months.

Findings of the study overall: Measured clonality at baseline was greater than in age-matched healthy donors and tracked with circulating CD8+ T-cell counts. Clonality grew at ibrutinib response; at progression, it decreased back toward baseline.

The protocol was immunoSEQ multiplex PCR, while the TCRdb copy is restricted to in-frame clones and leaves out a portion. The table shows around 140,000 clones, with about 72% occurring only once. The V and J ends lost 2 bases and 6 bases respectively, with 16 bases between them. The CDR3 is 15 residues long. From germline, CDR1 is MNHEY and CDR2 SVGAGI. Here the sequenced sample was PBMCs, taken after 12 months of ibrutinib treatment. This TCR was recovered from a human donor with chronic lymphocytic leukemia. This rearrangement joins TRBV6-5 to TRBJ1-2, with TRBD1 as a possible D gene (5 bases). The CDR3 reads CASSYPGAGLDGYTF. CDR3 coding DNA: TGTGCCAGCAGTTACCCTGGGGCAGGGCTTGATGGCTACACCTTC.